This is a list of T cell receptor beta chains from one sample in a study of CD8 T cells in Susac syndrome. MiXCR was run by TCRdb on the immunoSEQ multiplex PCR reads, yielding one entry per CDR3 protein. The repertoire holds about 180,000 distinct CDR3 sequences, with about 94% as singletons. The sample consisted of CD4+ T cells from PBMCs. The receptors come from a human donor with multiple sclerosis. CDR3s include the opening cysteine and the closing phenylalanine or tryptophan. The D gene is left open where the match is weak. Clone sizes are given selectively: once, few, many, or a class where the clone is expanded.

size	V	J	D	DNA	CDR3
.	TRBV24-1	TRBJ1-6	.	TGTGCCACCAGTGATTTGGGCCTCCGACAGACGGATAATTCACCCCTCCACTTT	CATSDLGLRQTDNSPLHF
.	TRBV21-1	TRBJ2-7	.	TGTGCCAGCAGCAAAGCAGGGGTTCTCTGCGAGCAGTACTTC	CASSKAGVLCEQYF
.	TRBV2	TRBJ1-6	TRBD1	TGTGCCAGCAGCCTGGGACAGGCATTTGATTCACCCCTCCACTTT	CASSLGQAFDSPLHF
.	TRBV6-5	TRBJ2-1	.	TGTGCCAGCAGTTCGCCCCCGCACAATGAGCAGTTCTTC	CASSSPPHNEQFF
.	TRBV30	TRBJ1-1	.	TGTGCCTGGAGTGATCGGACGGACACTGAAGCTTTCTTT	CAWSDRTDTEAFF
.	TRBV12-3/TRBV12-4	TRBJ2-7	.	TGTGCCAGCAGTTTAAGGGGACCTGGGGTCTACGAGCAGTACTTC	CASSLRGPGVYEQYF
.	TRBV20-1	TRBJ1-2	.	TGCAGTGCTGGATGGGACACAGGGCTAGAAGGCTACACCTTC	CSAGWDTGLEGYTF
.	TRBV19	TRBJ2-7	.	TGTGCCAGGATTTCGGGCTACGAGCAGTACTTC	CARISGYEQYF
.	TRBV3-1	TRBJ1-2	TRBD1	TGTGCCAGCAGCCCCGTTACACCTACAGGGGGAACCTATGGCTACACCTTC	CASSPVTPTGGTYGYTF
.	TRBV7-9	TRBJ2-3	.	TGTGCCAGCAGCTTAGCGAGGGGAGATACGCAGTATTTT	CASSLARGDTQYF
.	TRBV16	TRBJ2-7	.	TGTGCCAGCAGCCGCGGGGGCTTACCCTACGAGCAGTACTTC	CASSRGGLPYEQYF
.	TRBV24-1	TRBJ1-2	.	TGTGCCACCAGTGATTTGCGCGGGGGCCCAGATGGCTACACCTTC	CATSDLRGGPDGYTF
.	TRBV11-1	TRBJ2-7	TRBD2	TGTGCCAGCAGCTGGACTAGCGGGGGGGCAATCTCCTACGAGCAGTACTTC	CASSWTSGGAISYEQYF
.	TRBV7-9	TRBJ1-4	.	TGTGCCAGCAGCACCGGGATCGGGAGGGAAAAACTGTTTTTT	CASSTGIGREKLFF
.	TRBV30	TRBJ2-3	.	TGTGCCTGGGAGGGAGCGGATACGCAGTATTTT	CAWEGADTQYF
.	TRBV7-2	TRBJ2-5	TRBD2	TGTGCCAGCAGCCCCCGGACTAGCACGCAAGAGACCCAGTACTTC	CASSPRTSTQETQYF
.	TRBV25-1	TRBJ1-6	TRBD1	TGTGCCAGCAGTCCGCGACAGGGGGATAATTCACCCCTCCACTTT	CASSPRQGDNSPLHF
.	TRBV20-1	TRBJ2-7	.	TGCAGTGCTAGCCCCCCCGGGGCCTTTTACGAGCAGTACTTC	CSASPPGAFYEQYF
.	TRBV11-1	TRBJ2-5	.	TGTGCCAGCAGCTCCTCCGGGTACCAAGAGACCCAGTACTTC	CASSSSGYQETQYF
once	TRBV19	TRBJ2-3	TRBD1	TGTGCCACCTGTAGGACAGGGGGAGGAGATACGCAGTATTTT	CATCRTGGGDTQYF
.	TRBV4-1	TRBJ1-5	.	TGCGCCAGCAGCCAAGATGGCAGGGGCAATCAGCCCCAGCATTTT	CASSQDGRGNQPQHF
once	TRBV4-1	TRBJ2-1	TRBD2	TGCGCCAGCAGCCAAGAGTTAGCGGGGAGATACAATGAGCAGTTCTTC	CASSQELAGRYNEQFF
.	TRBV6-5	TRBJ1-2	TRBD1	TGTGCCAGCAGTTACTCGAGTCAGGGGGCTGGCTACACCTTC	CASSYSSQGAGYTF
.	TRBV20-1	TRBJ2-5	.	TGCAGTGCAAGGGGACGCCACCCGGCCCAGTACTTC	CSARGRHPAQYF
once	TRBV15	TRBJ2-3	TRBD2	TGTGCCACCAGCAGAGGAGGTAGCGGGGCCACCCTGAGCACAGATACGCAGTATTTT	CATSRGGSGATLSTDTQYF
.	TRBV5-1	TRBJ2-1	TRBD2	TGCGCCAGCAGCTCCCATGGGGGGGTTGGCTACAATGAGCAGTTCTTC	CASSSHGGVGYNEQFF
.	TRBV4-2	TRBJ1-1	.	TGTGCCAGCAGCCAAGATCTTGGCAGGGGAGAAACTGAAGCTTTCTTT	CASSQDLGRGETEAFF
.	TRBV6-6	TRBJ2-5	.	TGTGCCAGCCAGTGGGGGGAGACCCAGTACTTC	CASQWGETQYF
.	TRBV21-1	TRBJ2-5	.	TGTGCCAGCACCCGGGGACTAGCGGGGACTCAAGAGACCCAGTACTTC	CASTRGLAGTQETQYF
.	TRBV7-2	TRBJ1-2	TRBD1	TGTGCCAGCAGCTTGCAGGGGGCCGAATATGGCTACACCTTC	CASSLQGAEYGYTF
.	TRBV18	TRBJ2-1	TRBD1	TGTGCCAGCACCCGGGACAGGGGCAATGAGCAGTTCTTC	CASTRDRGNEQFF
.	TRBV3-1	TRBJ1-1	.	TGTGCCAGCAGCCAAGAGTGGGGGACGGCTTTCTTT	CASSQEWGTAFF
.	TRBV20-1	TRBJ2-7	.	TGCAGTGCTAGGAGGGGAAGATACGAGCAGTACTTC	CSARRGRYEQYF
.	TRBV9	TRBJ1-5	.	TGTGCCAGCAGCGTAGGAGGGGAGTTCGGTCAGCCCCAGCATTTT	CASSVGGEFGQPQHF
.	TRBV3-1	TRBJ2-5	TRBD1	TGTGCCAGCAGCCCAAGGGACAGACAAGAGACCCAGTACTTC	CASSPRDRQETQYF
.	TRBV20-1	TRBJ2-1	.	TGCAGTGCTAGAGTCAGGACGACCGGAGGAAATGAGCAGTTCTTC	CSARVRTTGGNEQFF